The 21 T cell receptor beta chains in this list originate from one sample, sequenced in a study of T-cell reconstitution after alpha-beta-depleted transplantation in children. It was with unique molecular identifiers that the TCRbeta library was prepared. TCRdb redid the calling of the PCR reads with MiXCR, one entry per CDR3 protein. The sample lists 780,000 or so distinct CDR3 sequences; around 17% were seen once. Here the sequenced sample was PBMCs, mostly from graft donor cells, taken 360 days after TCRalphabeta/CD19-depleted stem cell transplant. These receptors came from a male patient aged 5 to 17 who had a stem cell transplant for acute lymphoblastic leukemia, so the T cells may come from the graft donor.

The chain is built from TRBV29-1 and TRBJ2-7; D is perhaps TRBD1 or TRBD2 (5 bases each). In germline, CDR1 is SQVTM, CDR2 ANQGSEA. V was pared by 0 bases and J by 3 bases, with 18 bases between. The CDR3 has 16 amino acids. CDR3 residues: CSVEDPGTPRRYEQYF. For the CDR3, the DNA is TGCAGCGTTGAAGATCCGGGGACCCCAAGGCGCTACGAGCAGTACTTC.

This clonotype was detected only a few times. The chain carries TRBV12-3 or TRBV12-4 and TRBJ1-1; D unclear. V was shortened by 3 bases and J by 7 bases, with 15 bases between the two germline ends. This CDR3 region has 14 residues. CDR3 sequence reads: CASSFPLLGVEAFF. Here the CDR3 DNA reads TGTGCCAGCAGTTTCCCCCTCCTCGGGGTTGAAGCTTTCTTT.

The rearrangement uses TRBV3-1 and TRBJ2-2; 8 bases fit TRBD1. Trimming removed 4 bases from V and 12 bases from J; junction bases left unmatched: 10. CDR1 and CDR2 from the germline V gene are LGHDT and YNNKEL (reference sequence). This CDR3 comprises 14 residues. The CDR3 nucleotides are TGTGCCAGCAGCCTTCGGACAGGGCAGGAAAAGCTGTTTTTT. Protein product: CASSLRTGQEKLFF.

A few counts support this clonotype. This chain links TRBV7-2 with TRBJ2-7; 12 nucleotides align to TRBD2. Germline-derived CDR1 and CDR2 are SGHTA and FQGNSA. The CDR3 is made up of 15 amino acids. With 5 bases clipped from V and 4 bases from J, the junction kept 6 bases outside the gene matches. The CDR3 coding sequence is TGTGCCAGCAGCATCGGACTAGCGGGAACATACGAGCAGTACTTC. Residues: CASSIGLAGTYEQYF.

CDR3 residues: CASSEQGSNEQFF. As DNA, the CDR3 is TGTGCCAGCAGTGAACAGGGGTCGAATGAGCAGTTCTTC. The V call is TRBV6-1, the J call TRBJ2-1; possibly TRBD1 for D (6 bases). The CDR3 has 13 residues. Looked up from germline, CDR1 is MNHNS and CDR2 is SASEGT. The V end was cut by 2 bases, the J end by 7 bases, with 9 bases between.

The rearrangement links TRBV7-2 to TRBJ2-7, with TRBD2 matching 8 bases. The CDR3 sequence is 15 residues long. With 1 base clipped from V and 5 bases from J, the junction kept 7 bases outside the gene matches. Germline V CDR1 and CDR2: SGHTA, FQGNSA. In nucleotides, the CDR3 is TGTGCCAGCAGCTTAGTTCGGGAGGGCCTCGACGAGCAGTACTTC. The encoded protein is CASSLVREGLDEQYF.

A few counts support this clonotype. This sequence joins TRBV15 and TRBJ2-2, with TRBD2 matching over 8 bases. Germline loops: CDR1 LNHNV, CDR2 YYDKDF (reference sequence). V gave up 0 bases and J gave up 4 bases; unmatched junction bases: 4. This CDR3 has 16 residues. In DNA, the CDR3 is TGTGCCACCAGCAGAGAAAGCGGGAGTAGCACCGGGGAGCTGTTTTTT. Translating gives CATSRESGSSTGELFF.

The table lists this clonotype with many counts. The J gene is TRBJ2-2, the V gene TRBV5-1, with 7 nucleotides matching TRBD1. Trimming removed 0 bases from V and 3 bases from J; junction bases left unmatched: 2. CDR1 is SGHRS, CDR2 YFSETQ, per germline. This CDR3 is built from 15 residues. The CDR3 is CASSLATGHTGELFF. In DNA, the CDR3 is TGCGCCAGCAGCTTGGCGACAGGGCACACCGGGGAGCTGTTTTTT.

The rearrangement links TRBV11-3 to TRBJ2-7; D is ambiguous. The CDR3 has 17 amino acids. Trimming cost V 6 bases and J 3 bases, with 24 bases left between them. Germline V gene lookup returns CDR1 SGHNT and CDR2 YENEEA. The CDR3 region is CASSRNGVPRRYYEQYF. CDR3 in DNA: TGTGCCAGCAGTAGGAATGGCGTCCCAAGGAGATACTACGAGCAGTACTTC.

This clonotype was observed a few times. The gene calls are TRBV4-2 and TRBJ2-5; TRBD2 agrees at 9 bases. CDR1 is LGHNA and CDR2 is YNFKEQ in the germline V gene. The CDR3 is made up of 16 amino acids. Germline trimming cut 4 bases from V and 2 bases from J; bases unmatched to any gene: 8. The CDR3 DNA sequence: TGTGCCAGCAGCCCCTCGGCTAGCGGGATACAAGAGACCCAGTACTTC. Encoded protein: CASSPSASGIQETQYF.

This clonotype was observed a few times. V usage is TRBV5-1 and J usage is TRBJ2-7; 9 bases align to TRBD2. The V segment lost 4 bases and the J segment 1 base; nucleotides outside the gene matches: 9. CDR3 size: 16 residues. CDR1 is SGHRS, CDR2 YFSETQ, per germline. The CDR3 is CASSPPASGKSYEQYF. CDR3 DNA sequence: TGCGCCAGCAGCCCCCCAGCTAGCGGGAAGTCCTACGAGCAGTACTTC. Full variable domain (outside the CDR3, taken from reference TRBV5-1 and TRBJ2-7): KAGVTQTPRYLIKTRGQQVTLSCSPISGHRSVSWYQQTPGQGLQFLFEYFSETQRNKGNFPGRFSGRQFSNSRSEMNVSTLELGDSALYLCASSPPASGKSYEQYFGPGTRLTVT.

A few counts support this clonotype. The chain links TRBV10-3 to TRBJ2-3, with D possibly TRBD2 on 6 matching bases. CDR1 ENHRY and CDR2 SYGVKD come from the germline V gene. With 9 bases removed from V and 2 bases from J, the gap between germline ends came to 15 bases. CDR3 length: 14 amino acids. This chain's CDR3 is CAIAPGGTTDTQYF. CDR3 coding DNA: TGTGCCATAGCACCGGGCGGGACCACAGATACGCAGTATTTT.

In its sample, this clonotype was seen many times. This chain uses TRBV20-1 with TRBJ2-7; no definite D call. Per germline, CDR1 DFQATT and CDR2 SNEGSKA (reference sequence). With 0 bases removed from V and 2 bases from J, the gap between germline ends came to 14 bases. The CDR3 has 15 residues. This CDR3 is CSARDVGRNPYEQYF. The CDR3 nucleotides are TGCAGTGCTAGAGATGTGGGAAGGAACCCCTACGAGCAGTACTTC.

In this sample, this clonotype turned up many times. V gene TRBV5-1 combines with J gene TRBJ2-1, with D hard to call. Germline CDR1 and CDR2: SGHRS and YFSETQ. The CDR3 consists of 12 residues. Trimming removed 1 base from V and 7 bases from J, with 6 bases in between. The CDR3 spells CASSLFGNEQFF. The CDR3 region has the DNA TGCGCCAGCAGCTTGTTCGGTAATGAGCAGTTCTTC.

This clonotype was recorded many times. The V gene is TRBV5-1, the J gene TRBJ2-7; D could derive from TRBD1 or TRBD2 (5 bases each). Germline lookup yields CDR1 SGHRS and CDR2 YFSETQ. The CDR3 sequence is 16 residues long. V was pared by 0 bases and J by 4 bases, with 17 bases between. The CDR3 region has the DNA TGCGCCAGCAGCTTGGCCGGGACCGGCCCTTGGTACGAGCAGTACTTC. Translation gives CASSLAGTGPWYEQYF.

The table lists this clonotype with a few counts. The chain joins TRBV20-1 to TRBJ2-5; tentative D call: TRBD1 (6 bases). Germline lookup yields CDR1 DFQATT and CDR2 SNEGSKA (reference sequence). The CDR3 runs to 14 residues. V gave up 3 bases and J gave up 5 bases, with 16 bases separating them. The CDR3 nucleotides read TGCAGTGCTAGGAAATTACAGGGTCGGGAGACCCAGTACTTC. Protein product: CSARKLQGRETQYF.

The chain combines TRBV7-8 with TRBJ2-2; no definite D call. Germline V gene lookup returns CDR1 SGHVS and CDR2 FQNEAQ. CDR3 length equals 18 residues. The germline V and J ends were trimmed by 4 bases and 2 bases, with 20 bases remaining between them. CDR3 in amino acids: CASSYLSRWWGNTGELFF. As DNA, the CDR3 is TGTGCCAGCAGCTACCTCTCTCGGTGGTGGGGAAACACCGGGGAGCTGTTTTTT.

This sequence joins TRBV6-5 and TRBJ2-7; weak D call: TRBD1 (6 bases). The CDR3 extends over 13 amino acids. Germline V CDR1 and CDR2: MNHEY, SVGAGI. Trimming shortened V by 2 bases and J by 6 bases, and 11 bases separated the two germline ends. The CDR3 nucleotides are TGTGCCAGCAGTTACGGGACACCTTCCGAGCAGTACTTC. It encodes CASSYGTPSEQYF.

The V gene is TRBV25-1, the J gene TRBJ2-1; TRBD2 agrees at 10 bases. The V and J ends lost 4 bases and 6 bases, in that order; junction bases with no gene match: 6. Per the germline V gene, CDR1 is MGHDK and CDR2 is SYGVNS. There are 15 residues in the CDR3. The CDR3 DNA reads TGTGCCAGCAGTGTACTAGCGGGACCCGGCAATGAGCAGTTCTTC. Translation: CASSVLAGPGNEQFF.

The chain couples TRBV24-1 to TRBJ2-3; TRBD1 is a possible D gene (6 bases). CDR3 length: 13 amino acids. V lost 7 bases and J 4 bases, leaving 11 bases between the germline ends. The V gene's germline CDR1 is KGHDR and CDR2 SFDVKD. The CDR3: CATSHRVSDTQYF. CDR3 DNA sequence: TGTGCCACCAGCCACAGGGTTTCAGATACGCAGTATTTT.

This clonotype has a count of ten or more. The J gene is TRBJ2-7, the V gene TRBV7-9, with TRBD1 matching 8 bases. Germline V lookup: CDR1 SEHNR, CDR2 FQNEAQ (reference sequence). The CDR3 sequence is 13 residues long. V dropped 6 bases and J dropped 3; count of bases not matched to a gene: 4. The CDR3 DNA reads TGTGCCAGCAGTCGAACAGGGGGCTACGAGCAGTACTTC. Translating gives CASSRTGGYEQYF.